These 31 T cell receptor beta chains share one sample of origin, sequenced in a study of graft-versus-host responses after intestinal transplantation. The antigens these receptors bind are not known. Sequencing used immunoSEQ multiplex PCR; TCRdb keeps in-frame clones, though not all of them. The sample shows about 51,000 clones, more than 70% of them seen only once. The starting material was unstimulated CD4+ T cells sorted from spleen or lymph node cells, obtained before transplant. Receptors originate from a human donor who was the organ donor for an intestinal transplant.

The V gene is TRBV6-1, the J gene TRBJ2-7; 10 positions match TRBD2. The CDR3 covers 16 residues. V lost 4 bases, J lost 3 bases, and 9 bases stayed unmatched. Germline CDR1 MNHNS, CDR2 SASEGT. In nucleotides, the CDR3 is TGTGCCAGCAGTGTTGGGCCTAGCGGGAGCATCTACGAGCAGTACTTC. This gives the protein CASSVGPSGSIYEQYF.

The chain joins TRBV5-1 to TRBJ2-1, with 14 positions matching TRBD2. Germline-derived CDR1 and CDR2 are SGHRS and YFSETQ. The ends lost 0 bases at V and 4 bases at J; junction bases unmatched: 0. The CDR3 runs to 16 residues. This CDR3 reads CASSLGLAGGYNEQFF. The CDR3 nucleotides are TGCGCCAGCAGCTTGGGACTAGCGGGAGGGTACAATGAGCAGTTCTTC.

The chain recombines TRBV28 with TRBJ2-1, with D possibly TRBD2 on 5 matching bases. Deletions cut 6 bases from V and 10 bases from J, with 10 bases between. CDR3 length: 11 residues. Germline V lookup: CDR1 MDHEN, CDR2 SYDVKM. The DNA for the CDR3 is TGTGCCAGCAGGAGGGCCGTCGAGCAGTTCTTC. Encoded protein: CASRRAVEQFF.

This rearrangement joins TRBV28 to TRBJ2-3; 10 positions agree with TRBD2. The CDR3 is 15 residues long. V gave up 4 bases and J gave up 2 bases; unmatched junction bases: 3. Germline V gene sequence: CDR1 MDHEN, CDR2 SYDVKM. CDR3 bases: TGTGCCAGCAGTTCCGGGACTAGCGCCACAGATACGCAGTATTTT. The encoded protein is CASSSGTSATDTQYF.

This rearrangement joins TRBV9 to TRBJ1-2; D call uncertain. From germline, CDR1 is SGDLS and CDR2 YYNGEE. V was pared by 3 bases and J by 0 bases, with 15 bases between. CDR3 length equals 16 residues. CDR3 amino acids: CASSAPPRGTNYGYTF. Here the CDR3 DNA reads TGTGCCAGCAGCGCCCCTCCCCGAGGCACTAACTATGGCTACACCTTC.

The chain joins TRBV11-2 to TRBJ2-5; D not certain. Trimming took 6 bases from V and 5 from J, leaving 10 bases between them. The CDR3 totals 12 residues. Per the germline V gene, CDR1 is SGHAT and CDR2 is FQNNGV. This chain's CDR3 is CASSPPYETQYF. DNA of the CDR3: TGTGCCAGCAGTCCCCCTTATGAGACCCAGTACTTC.

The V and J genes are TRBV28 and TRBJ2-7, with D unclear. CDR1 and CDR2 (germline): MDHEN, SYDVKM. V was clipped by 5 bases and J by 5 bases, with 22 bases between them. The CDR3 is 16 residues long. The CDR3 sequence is CASSPIVYSRDDEQYF. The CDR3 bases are TGTGCCAGCAGTCCTATAGTGTATTCCCGAGATGACGAGCAGTACTTC.

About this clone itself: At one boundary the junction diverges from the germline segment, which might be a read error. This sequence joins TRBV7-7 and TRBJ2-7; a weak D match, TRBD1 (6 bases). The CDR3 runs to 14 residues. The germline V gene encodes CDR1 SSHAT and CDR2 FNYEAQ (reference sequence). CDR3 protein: CASSPHTGSYEQYF. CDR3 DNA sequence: TGTGCTAGCAGCCCGCACACAGGGAGCTACGAGCAGTACTTC. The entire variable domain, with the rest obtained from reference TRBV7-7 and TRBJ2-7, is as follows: GAGVSQSPRYKVTKRGQDVTLRCDPISSHATLYWYQQALGQGPEFLTYFNYEAQPDKSGLPSDRFSAERPEGSISTLTIQRTEQRDSAMYRCASSPHTGSYEQYFGPGTRLTVT.

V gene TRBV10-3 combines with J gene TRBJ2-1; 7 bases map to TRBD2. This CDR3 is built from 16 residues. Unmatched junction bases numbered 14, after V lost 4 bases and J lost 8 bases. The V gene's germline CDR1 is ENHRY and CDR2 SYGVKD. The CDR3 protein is CAISGLGEGQRYEQFF. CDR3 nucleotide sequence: TGTGCCATCAGTGGACTAGGGGAGGGCCAGAGGTATGAGCAGTTCTTC.

The CDR3 region is CASRAGSGRQFF. The CDR3 nucleotides read TGTGCCAGCAGGGCGGGTAGCGGGAGGCAGTTCTTC. The rearrangement joins TRBV6-5 to TRBJ2-1; 9 bases align to TRBD2. V gave up 6 bases and J gave up 12 bases; unmatched junction bases: 6. The CDR3 is 12 amino acids. Germline CDR1 MNHEY, CDR2 SVGAGI.

The CDR3 is CASRLSTGTGGEQYF. The CDR3 nucleotides read TGTGCCAGCAGGCTTAGTACCGGGACAGGGGGCGAGCAGTACTTC. The chain joins TRBV6-6 to TRBJ2-7, with 11 bases identical to TRBD1. The length of the CDR3 is 15 residues. Germline lookup yields CDR1 MNHNY and CDR2 SVGAGI (reference sequence). The trim removed 6 bases at V and 6 bases at J, leaving 10 bases unmatched.

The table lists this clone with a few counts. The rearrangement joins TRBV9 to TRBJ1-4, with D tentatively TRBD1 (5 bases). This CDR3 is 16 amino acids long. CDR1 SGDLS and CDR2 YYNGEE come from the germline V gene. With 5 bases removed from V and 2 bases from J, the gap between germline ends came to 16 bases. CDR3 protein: CASSPEVGLTNEKLFF. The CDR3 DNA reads TGTGCCAGCAGTCCAGAGGTGGGGCTGACTAATGAAAAACTGTTTTTT. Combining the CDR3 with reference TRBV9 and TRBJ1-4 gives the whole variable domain DSGVTQTPKHLITATGQRVTLRCSPRSGDLSVYWYQQSLDQGLQFLIQYYNGEERAKGNILERFSAQQFPDLHSELNLSSLELGDSALYFCASSPEVGLTNEKLFFGSGTQLSVL.

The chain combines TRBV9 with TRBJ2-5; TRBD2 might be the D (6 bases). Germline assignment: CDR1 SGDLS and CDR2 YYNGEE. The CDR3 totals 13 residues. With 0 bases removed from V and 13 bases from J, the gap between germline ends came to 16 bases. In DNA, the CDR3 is TGTGCCAGCAGCGTAGAGGGATTGGGAGGTCCGTACTTC. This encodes CASSVEGLGGPYF.

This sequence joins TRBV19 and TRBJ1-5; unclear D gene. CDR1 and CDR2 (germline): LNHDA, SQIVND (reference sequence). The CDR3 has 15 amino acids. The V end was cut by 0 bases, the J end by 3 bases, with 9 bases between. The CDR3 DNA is TGTGCCAGTAGTATAGAAACAGTTTTCAATCAGCCCCAGCATTTT. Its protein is CASSIETVFNQPQHF.

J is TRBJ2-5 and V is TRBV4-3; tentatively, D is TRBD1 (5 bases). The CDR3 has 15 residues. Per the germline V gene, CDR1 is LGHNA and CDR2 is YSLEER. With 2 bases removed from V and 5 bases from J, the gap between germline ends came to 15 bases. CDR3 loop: CASSQSLTESETQYF. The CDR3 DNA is TGCGCCAGCAGCCAATCACTGACAGAGTCGGAGACCCAGTACTTC.

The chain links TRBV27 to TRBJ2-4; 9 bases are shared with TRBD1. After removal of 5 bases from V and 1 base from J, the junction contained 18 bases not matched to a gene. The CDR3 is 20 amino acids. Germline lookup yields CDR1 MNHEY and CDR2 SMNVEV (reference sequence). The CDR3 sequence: CASSPRDRANLRGAKNIQYF. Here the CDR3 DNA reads TGTGCCAGCAGTCCCCGGGACAGGGCTAACCTAAGAGGGGCCAAAAACATTCAGTACTTC.

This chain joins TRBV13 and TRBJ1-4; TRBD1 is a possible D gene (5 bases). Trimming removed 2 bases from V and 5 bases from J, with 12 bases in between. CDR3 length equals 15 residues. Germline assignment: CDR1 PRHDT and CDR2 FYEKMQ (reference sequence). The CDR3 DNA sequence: TGTGCCAGCAGCTTACGGGGGGGAAAGAATGAAAAACTGTTTTTT. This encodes CASSLRGGKNEKLFF.

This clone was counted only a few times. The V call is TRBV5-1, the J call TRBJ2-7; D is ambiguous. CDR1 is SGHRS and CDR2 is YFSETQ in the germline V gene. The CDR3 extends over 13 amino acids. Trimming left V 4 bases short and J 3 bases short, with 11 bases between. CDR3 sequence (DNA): TGCGCCAGCAGCCCCGACATCCTCTACGAGCAGTACTTC. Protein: CASSPDILYEQYF. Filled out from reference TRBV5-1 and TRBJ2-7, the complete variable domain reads KAGVTQTPRYLIKTRGQQVTLSCSPISGHRSVSWYQQTPGQGLQFLFEYFSETQRNKGNFPGRFSGRQFSNSRSEMNVSTLELGDSALYLCASSPDILYEQYFGPGTRLTVT.

CDR3 residues: CASSGQAYFWGEQFF. The CDR3 DNA reads as TGTGCCAGCAGCGGACAGGCCTACTTCTGGGGTGAGCAGTTCTTC. This rearrangement joins TRBV9 to TRBJ2-1; D perhaps matches TRBD1 (6 bases). V lost 3 bases, J lost 9 bases, and 19 bases lay in between. CDR1 and CDR2 from the germline V gene are SGDLS and YYNGEE. The CDR3 loop spans 15 amino acids.

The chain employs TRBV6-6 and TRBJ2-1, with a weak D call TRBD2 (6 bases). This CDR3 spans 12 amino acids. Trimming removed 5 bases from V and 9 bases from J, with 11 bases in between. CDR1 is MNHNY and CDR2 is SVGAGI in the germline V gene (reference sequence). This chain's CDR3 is CASSVSTSEQFF. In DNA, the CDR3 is TGTGCCAGCAGTGTTTCGACTAGTGAGCAGTTCTTC.

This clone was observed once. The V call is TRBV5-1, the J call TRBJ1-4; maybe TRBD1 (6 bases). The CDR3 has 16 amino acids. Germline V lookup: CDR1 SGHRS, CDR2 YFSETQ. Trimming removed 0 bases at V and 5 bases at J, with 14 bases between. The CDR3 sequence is CASSLVGNTGNEKLFF. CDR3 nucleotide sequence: TGCGCCAGCAGCTTGGTCGGCAATACAGGGAATGAAAAACTGTTTTTT.

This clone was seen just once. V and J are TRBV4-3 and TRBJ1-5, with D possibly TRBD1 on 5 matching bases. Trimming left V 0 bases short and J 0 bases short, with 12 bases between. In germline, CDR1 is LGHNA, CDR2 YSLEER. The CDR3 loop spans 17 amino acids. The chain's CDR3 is CASSQDPPGDSNQPQHF. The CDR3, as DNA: TGCGCCAGCAGCCAAGATCCCCCGGGGGATAGCAATCAGCCCCAGCATTTT.

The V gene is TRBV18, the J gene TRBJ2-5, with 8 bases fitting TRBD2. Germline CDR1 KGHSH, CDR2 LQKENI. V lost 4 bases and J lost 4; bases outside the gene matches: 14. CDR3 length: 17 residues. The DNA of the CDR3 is TGTGCCAGCTCACGTATCGGAAGAACAGGGACTAGAGAGACCCAGTACTTC. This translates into CASSRIGRTGTRETQYF.

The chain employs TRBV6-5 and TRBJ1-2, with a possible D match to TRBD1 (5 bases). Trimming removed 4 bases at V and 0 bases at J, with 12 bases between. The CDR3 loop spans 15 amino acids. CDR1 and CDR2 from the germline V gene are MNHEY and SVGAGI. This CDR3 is CASSSPTDTNYGYTF. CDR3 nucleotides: TGTGCCAGCAGTTCGCCGACAGATACTAACTATGGCTACACCTTC.

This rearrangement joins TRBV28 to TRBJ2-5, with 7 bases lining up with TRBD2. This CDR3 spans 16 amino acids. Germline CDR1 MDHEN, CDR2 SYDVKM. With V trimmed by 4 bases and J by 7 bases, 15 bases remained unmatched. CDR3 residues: CASSSLGEGSEGTQYF. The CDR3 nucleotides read TGTGCCAGCAGTTCCCTGGGGGAGGGCAGTGAGGGGACCCAGTACTTC. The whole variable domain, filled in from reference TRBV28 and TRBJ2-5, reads DVKVTQSSRYLVKRTGEKVFLECVQDMDHENMFWYRQDPGLGLRLIYFSYDVKMKEKGDIPEGYSVSREKKERFSLILESASTNQTSMYLCASSSLGEGSEGTQYFGPGTRLLVL.

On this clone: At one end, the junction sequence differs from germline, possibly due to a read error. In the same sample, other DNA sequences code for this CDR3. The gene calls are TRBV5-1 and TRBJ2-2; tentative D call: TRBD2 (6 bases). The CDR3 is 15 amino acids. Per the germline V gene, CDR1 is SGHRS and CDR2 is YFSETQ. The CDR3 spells CASSLRETNTGELFF. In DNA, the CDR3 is TGCGCCAGCAGCCTTCGGGAGACGAACACCGGGGAACTGTTTTTT.

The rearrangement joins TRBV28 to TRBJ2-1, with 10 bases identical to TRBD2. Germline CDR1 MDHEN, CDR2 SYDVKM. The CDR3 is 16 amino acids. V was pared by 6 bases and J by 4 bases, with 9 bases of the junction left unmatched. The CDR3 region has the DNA TGTGCCAGCAGACCAGCCTCTAGCGGGAGTTACAATGAGCAGTTCTTC. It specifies CASRPASSGSYNEQFF.

In nucleotides, the CDR3 is TGTGCCAGCGGCCCAGGACAGGGGAGCGATACGCAGTATTTT. Protein product: CASGPGQGSDTQYF. V gene TRBV6-1 combines with J gene TRBJ2-3; 9 bases fit TRBD1. Germline V gene data show CDR1 as MNHNS and CDR2 as SASEGT. With V trimmed by 8 bases and J by 6 bases, 9 bases remained unmatched. The CDR3 is 14 amino acids.

Here the CDR3 DNA reads TGTGCCAGCAGTTTATTGCCCGGTCAAGAGACCCAGTACTTC. Residues: CASSLLPGQETQYF. The J gene is TRBJ2-5, the V gene TRBV28; D not resolved. The germline V gene has CDR1 MDHEN and CDR2 SYDVKM. The CDR3 extends over 14 amino acids. Trimming took 1 base from V and 2 from J, leaving 8 bases between them.

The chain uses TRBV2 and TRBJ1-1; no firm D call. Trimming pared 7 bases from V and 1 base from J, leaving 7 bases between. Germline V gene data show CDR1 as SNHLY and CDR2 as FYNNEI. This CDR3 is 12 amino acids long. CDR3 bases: TGTGCCAGCATCCAGGCGAACACTGAAGCTTTCTTT. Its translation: CASIQANTEAFF. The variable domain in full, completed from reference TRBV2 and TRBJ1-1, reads EPEVTQTPSHQVTQMGQEVILRCVPISNHLYFYWYRQILGQKVEFLVSFYNNEISEKSEIFDDQFSVERPDGSNFTLKIRSTKLEDSAMYFCASIQANTEAFFGQGTRLTVV.

CDR3 in amino acids: CASRQGTNSNQPQHF. CDR3 coding DNA: TGTGCCAGCAGACAAGGGACTAATAGCAATCAGCCCCAGCATTTT. The chain is built from TRBV6-5 and TRBJ1-5; maybe TRBD1 (5 bases). V lost 6 bases, J lost 0 bases, and 12 bases lay in between. Germline V lookup: CDR1 MNHEY, CDR2 SVGAGI. This CDR3 comprises 15 residues.